The 8 T cell receptor beta chains in this list originate from one sample, sequenced in a study of T cells after yellow fever vaccination. In TCRdb, the 5' RACE reads were re-called with MiXCR into one record per CDR3 protein. Of 300,000 to 400,000 distinct CDR3 sequences listed, around 4.1% are singletons. The specimen was PBMCs, collected 5 days after the yellow fever booster vaccination. These TCRs come from a man in his late teens or twenties who received the YFV17D yellow fever vaccine.

V and J are TRBV7-2 and TRBJ1-2; the D gene is possibly TRBD1 (6 bases). Germline V gene sequence: CDR1 SGHTA, CDR2 FQGNSA. This CDR3 region has 13 residues. The V and J ends lost 5 bases and 6 bases respectively, with 13 bases between them. The CDR3 region has the DNA TGTGCCAGCAGCCGTCAGGGGAAGAATGGCTACACCTTC. It specifies CASSRQGKNGYTF.

This clonotype was seen at least ten times. The chain has TRBV20-1 and TRBJ2-5, with 13 bases that match TRBD2. Trimming took 5 bases from V and 7 from J; bases not matched to a gene: 10. This CDR3 is 15 amino acids long. CDR1 DFQATT and CDR2 SNEGSKA come from the germline V gene (reference sequence). The CDR3 is CSAPPGLAGFGTQYF. The CDR3, as DNA: TGCAGTGCTCCCCCGGGACTAGCGGGGTTTGGGACCCAGTACTTC.

This clonotype was detected a few times. V is TRBV3-1 and J is TRBJ2-5, with D perhaps TRBD1 or TRBD2 (5 bases each). V gave up 0 bases and J gave up 4 bases, with 15 bases separating them. The CDR3 covers 16 residues. Per the germline V gene, CDR1 is LGHDT and CDR2 is YNNKEL (reference sequence). CDR3 bases: TGTGCCAGCAGCCAAGATCCGGGACCGATAGGAGAGACCCAGTACTTC. Residues: CASSQDPGPIGETQYF.

This clonotype was recorded a few times. The chain employs TRBV10-2 and TRBJ2-1; D not resolved. V lost 0 bases and J 12 bases, leaving 9 bases between the germline ends. The CDR3 sequence is 12 residues long. CDR1 and CDR2 from the germline V gene are WSHSY and SAAADI. CDR3 nucleotide sequence: TGCGCCAGCAGTGAGTCGTCTTTTCTGCAGTTCTTC. It specifies CASSESSFLQFF.

This clonotype came up a few times. The chain links TRBV3-2 to TRBJ1-5. TRBV3-2 is described as a pseudogene. The CDR3 length is 13 residues. The CDR3 loop is CASTPEVWGKMHF. The CDR3 DNA follows: TGTGCCAGCACCCCAGAGGTGTGGGGAAAAATGCATTTT.

This chain uses TRBV7-3 with TRBJ2-2; TRBD2 matches at 9 bases. From germline, CDR1 is SGHTA and CDR2 FQGTGA. The CDR3 extends over 16 amino acids. J lost 0 bases, V lost 3 bases, and 2 bases had no gene match. The CDR3 DNA reads as TGTGCCAGCAGCTTGATAGCGGGGGCGAACACCGGGGAGCTGTTTTTT. Amino acid sequence: CASSLIAGANTGELFF.

This clonotype appeared a few times. This chain connects TRBV27 to TRBJ1-5, with 10 bases that match TRBD1. J was trimmed by 9 bases and V by 2 bases; bases with no gene match: 4. This CDR3 has 14 amino acids. The germline CDR1 and CDR2 sequences are MNHEY and SMNVEV (reference sequence). CDR3 residues: CASSLGQGGRPQHF. The CDR3 DNA reads TGTGCCAGCAGTTTAGGACAGGGGGGGAGGCCCCAGCATTTT.

The genes are TRBV27 and TRBJ1-2, with D perhaps matching TRBD1 (6 bases). CDR3 length: 15 amino acids. Germline V lookup: CDR1 MNHEY, CDR2 SMNVEV (reference sequence). Between the trimmed V and J ends, which lost 0 bases and 2 bases, there was a span of 10 bases. The chain's CDR3 is CASSLSGAQNYGYTF. CDR3 DNA: TGTGCCAGCAGTTTATCGGGGGCGCAGAACTATGGCTACACCTTC.